This TCR beta chain was sequenced for a study of blood T cell repertoires in COVID-19. As for the study in general: Acute and convalescent COVID-19 samples came from the United States, Italy and Spain. Sources were T cells, B-cell-depleted T cells, or PBMCs; the material itself was cDNA or gDNA.

The CDR3 has 13 residues. Trimming left V 0 bases short and J 3 bases short, with 3 bases between. Methods used by the authors: The assay estimated nucleated cells by amplifying reference gene primers. Data came from immunoSEQ multiplex PCR; TCRdb stores just in-frame clones and leaves some out. V, J and clone size reflect that table, while D and trimming were determined from the DNA. The sample has 65,000 or so clones, nearly 80% seen once. The sample taken for sequencing was peripheral blood. The sequence derives from a human donor in a cohort sampled during active COVID-19. The rearrangement uses TRBV12-3 or TRBV12-4 and TRBJ1-5; D call uncertain. The CDR3 DNA is TGTGCCAGCAGTTTAGCGGCCAATCAGCCCCAGCATTTT. It codes for CASSLAANQPQHF.